The source of this TCR beta chain is a study of cytomegalovirus exposure and HLA in healthy donors. Study conclusions and caveats: Being indistinguishable, some V segments were excluded, TRBV6-2 and TRBV6-3 among them.

This clone was seen a few times. Its matching antigen is unknown. Primers for the PCR totalled 60 Vbeta and 13 Jbeta. The assay was immunoSEQ multiplex PCR, and TCRdb's table has in-frame clones only and misses some. The sample includes approximately 160,000 clones, over 70% seen only once; the top ten take approximately 1.2%. V gave up 5 bases and J gave up 0 bases, with 15 bases separating them. Looked up from germline, CDR1 is SGHAT and CDR2 is FQDESV (reference sequence). The CDR3 length is 16 residues. The source material was PBMCs. V gene TRBV11-1 combines with J gene TRBJ2-3; D perhaps matches TRBD1 (5 bases). This receptor was identified in a man aged 45-60 years in good health and CMV-seropositive. The CDR3, as DNA: TGTGCCAGCAGCCCTTATAGGTACAGGAGCACAGATACGCAGTATTTT. Protein product: CASSPYRYRSTDTQYF.